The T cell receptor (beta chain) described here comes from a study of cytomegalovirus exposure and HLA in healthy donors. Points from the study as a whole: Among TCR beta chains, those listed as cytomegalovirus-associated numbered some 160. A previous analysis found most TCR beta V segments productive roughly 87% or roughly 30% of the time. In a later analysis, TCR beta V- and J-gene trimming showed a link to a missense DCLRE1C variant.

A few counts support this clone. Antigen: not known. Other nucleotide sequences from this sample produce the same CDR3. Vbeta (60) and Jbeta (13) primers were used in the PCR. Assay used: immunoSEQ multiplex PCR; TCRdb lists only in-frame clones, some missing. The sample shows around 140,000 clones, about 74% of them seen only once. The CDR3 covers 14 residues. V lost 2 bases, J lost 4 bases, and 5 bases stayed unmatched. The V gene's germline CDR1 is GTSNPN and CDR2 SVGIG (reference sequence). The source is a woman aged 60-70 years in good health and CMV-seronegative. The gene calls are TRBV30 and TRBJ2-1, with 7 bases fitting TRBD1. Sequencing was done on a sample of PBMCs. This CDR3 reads CAWSRTGVYNEQFF. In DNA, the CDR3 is TGTGCCTGGAGTCGAACAGGGGTGTACAATGAGCAGTTCTTC.